This T cell receptor beta chain emerged from a study of T cell responses to AZD1222 COVID-19 vaccine. TCRdb keeps only in-frame clones here, not all; method: immunoSEQ multiplex PCR. The profile shows about 150,000 clones, over 85% of them singletons. This clone came up once. The antigen remains undetermined. Germline assignment: CDR1 SGHAT and CDR2 FQNNGV. CDR3 length: 17 residues. The V segment lost 5 bases and the J segment 1 base; nucleotides outside the gene matches: 11. Regarding the study as a whole: Baseline testing showed seropositivity in only six or seven AZD1222 recipients. After the peak T cell response, and only then, were repertoires sampled.

This clonotype was obtained from an adult who received the AZD1222 COVID-19 vaccine. V usage is TRBV11-2 and J usage is TRBJ2-4; 7 bases line up with TRBD1. The sample consisted of peripheral blood, taken 28 days after the second AZD1222 dose. The CDR3 is CASSHGLAGGAKNIQYF. Here the CDR3 DNA reads TGTGCCAGCAGCCACGGTCTGGCAGGGGGTGCCAAAAACATTCAGTACTTC.